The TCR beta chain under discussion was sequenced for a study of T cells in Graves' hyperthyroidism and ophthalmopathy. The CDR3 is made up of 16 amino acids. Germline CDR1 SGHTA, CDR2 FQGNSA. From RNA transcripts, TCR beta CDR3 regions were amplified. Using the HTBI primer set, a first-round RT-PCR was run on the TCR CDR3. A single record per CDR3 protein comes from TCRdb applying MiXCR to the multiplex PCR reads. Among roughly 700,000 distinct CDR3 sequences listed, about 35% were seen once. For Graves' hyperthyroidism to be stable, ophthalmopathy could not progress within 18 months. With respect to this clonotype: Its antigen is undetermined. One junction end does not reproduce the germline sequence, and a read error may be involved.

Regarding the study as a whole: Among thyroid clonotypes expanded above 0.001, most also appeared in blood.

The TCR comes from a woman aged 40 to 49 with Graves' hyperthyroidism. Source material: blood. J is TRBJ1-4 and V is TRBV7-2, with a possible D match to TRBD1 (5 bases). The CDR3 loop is CASSQEMGRPNEKLFF. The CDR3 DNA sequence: TGCGCCAGCAGCCAAGAAATGGGACGGCCGAATGAAAAACTGTTTTTT.